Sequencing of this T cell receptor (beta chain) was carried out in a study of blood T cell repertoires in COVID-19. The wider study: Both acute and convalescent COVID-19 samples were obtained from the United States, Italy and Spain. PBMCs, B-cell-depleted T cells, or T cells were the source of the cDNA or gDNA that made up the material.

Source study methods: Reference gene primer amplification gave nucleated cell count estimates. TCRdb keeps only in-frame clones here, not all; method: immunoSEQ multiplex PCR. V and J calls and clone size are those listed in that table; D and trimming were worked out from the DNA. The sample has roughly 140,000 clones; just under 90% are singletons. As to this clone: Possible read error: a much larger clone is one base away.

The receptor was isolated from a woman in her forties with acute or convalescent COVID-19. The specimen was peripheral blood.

CDR3 sequence (DNA): TGTGCCAGCAGCTTTCCGGGACAGGTGAACTATGGCTACACCTTC. Translation: CASSFPGQVNYGYTF. The V and J genes are TRBV7-9 and TRBJ1-2, with 8 bases matching TRBD1. There are 15 residues in the CDR3. Unmatched junction bases numbered 5, after V lost 3 bases and J lost 2 bases. Germline CDR1 and CDR2: SEHNR and FQNEAQ (reference sequence).